These 23 T cell receptor beta chains came from one sample sequenced in a study of blood T cell repertoires in COVID-19. The assay was immunoSEQ multiplex PCR, and TCRdb's table has in-frame clones only and misses some. The data show 130,000 to 150,000 clones, 87% seen once. Sequenced input: peripheral blood. Receptors originate from a woman in her thirties or forties with acute or convalescent COVID-19.

The chain combines TRBV21-1 with TRBJ1-2; whether TRBD1, the table's D call, matches the DNA was not checked. TRBV21-1 is flagged as a pseudogene. There are 18 residues in the CDR3. In DNA, the CDR3 is TGTGCCAGCAGCATGTCAAGTGGGACAGCCAGCAAAAACTATGGCTACACCTTC. Protein sequence: CASSMSSGTASKNYGYTF.

This chain links TRBV5-1 with TRBJ2-1; 8 bases are shared with TRBD2. Per germline, CDR1 SGHRS and CDR2 YFSETQ. This CDR3 has 16 residues. With 4 bases clipped from V and 0 bases from J, the junction kept 6 bases outside the gene matches. CDR3 residues: CASSPGGRSSYNEQFF. CDR3 sequence (DNA): TGCGCCAGCAGCCCTGGCGGGAGGAGCTCCTACAATGAGCAGTTCTTC.

Comments on this clone: Other DNA sequences in this specimen translate into the identical CDR3. The chain carries TRBV18 and TRBJ1-1; no definite D call. Germline V CDR1 and CDR2: KGHSH, LQKENI. The CDR3 length is 14 residues. Trimming pared 3 bases from V and 1 base from J, leaving 9 bases between. The CDR3 is CASSPLTGNTEAFF. CDR3 nucleotides: TGTGCCAGCTCACCGCTGACGGGGAACACTGAAGCTTTCTTT.

This clone has just one count. The chain carries TRBV27 and TRBJ2-1; 7 positions agree with TRBD2. J was trimmed by 2 bases and V by 6 bases; bases with no gene match: 7. This CDR3 is built from 15 residues. The germline V gene has CDR1 MNHEY and CDR2 SMNVEV (reference sequence). The CDR3 nucleotides are TGTGCCAGCAGGGGGGGGGTGGGCACCTACAATGAGCAGTTCTTC. Translated: CASRGGVGTYNEQFF.

The chain recombines TRBV19 with TRBJ1-1, with 8 bases that match TRBD1. V trimming: 2 bases; J trimming: 6 bases; junction bases outside the gene matches: 2. CDR1 and CDR2 from the germline V gene are LNHDA and SQIVND (reference sequence). This CDR3 has 13 amino acids. The CDR3: CASSIQGAAEAFF. The DNA of the CDR3 is TGTGCCAGTAGTATACAGGGGGCCGCTGAAGCTTTCTTT.

V is TRBV6-1 and J is TRBJ2-5; D perhaps matches TRBD2 (6 bases). The germline gives CDR1 MNHNS, CDR2 SASEGT. V was cut by 0 bases and J by 7 bases, with 12 bases left in between. The CDR3 extends over 14 amino acids. The CDR3 region is CASSEAGGQGTQYF. In DNA form, the CDR3 reads TGTGCCAGCAGTGAAGCGGGAGGTCAGGGGACCCAGTACTTC.

The chain joins TRBV4-1 to TRBJ1-5; D remains ambiguous. The CDR3 runs 15 residues. CDR1 is MGHRA, CDR2 YSYEKL, per germline. The germline V and J ends were trimmed by 4 bases and 3 bases, with 13 bases remaining between them. CDR3 residues: CASSPAYVPNQPQHF. The CDR3 DNA is TGCGCCAGCAGCCCTGCCTACGTACCCAATCAGCCCCAGCATTTT.

In this sample, this clone turned up a few times. The chain combines TRBV5-1 with TRBJ1-4, with 7 bases that match TRBD1. With V trimmed by 1 base and J by 5 bases, 5 bases remained unmatched. CDR1 and CDR2 (germline): SGHRS, YFSETQ. The CDR3 loop spans 15 amino acids. CDR3 nucleotides: TGCGCCAGCAGCTTGCCTACAGGGGTAAATGAAAAACTGTTTTTT. Encoded protein: CASSLPTGVNEKLFF.

This clone was detected once. The rearrangement joins TRBV11-2 to TRBJ2-1, with D tentatively TRBD2 (6 bases). V lost 4 bases and J lost 10, with 11 bases in between. The germline CDR1 and CDR2 sequences are SGHAT and FQNNGV. The CDR3 runs to 12 residues. Written as DNA, the CDR3 is TGTGCCAGCAGCTGGGGGGTTGGAGAGCAGTTCTTC. This codes for CASSWGVGEQFF.

The chain joins TRBV28 to TRBJ1-4; D perhaps matches TRBD1 (5 bases). The CDR3 has 15 residues. V was pared by 5 bases and J by 4 bases, with 14 bases between. CDR1 is MDHEN and CDR2 is SYDVKM in the germline V gene. This chain's CDR3 is CASSPAGTSNEKLFF. The DNA of the CDR3 is TGTGCCAGCAGTCCCGCGGGGACTAGTAATGAAAAACTGTTTTTT. Complete variable domain (other parts from reference TRBV28 and TRBJ1-4): DVKVTQSSRYLVKRTGEKVFLECVQDMDHENMFWYRQDPGLGLRLIYFSYDVKMKEKGDIPEGYSVSREKKERFSLILESASTNQTSMYLCASSPAGTSNEKLFFGSGTQLSVL.

J is TRBJ2-1 and V is TRBV5-1; 14 bases fit TRBD2. Germline-derived CDR1 and CDR2 are SGHRS and YFSETQ. The CDR3 consists of 20 residues. With V trimmed by 4 bases and J by 0 bases, 12 bases remained unmatched. CDR3 region: CASSPTGTSGGHLSYNEQFF. The CDR3 DNA reads as TGCGCCAGCAGCCCCACCGGGACTAGCGGGGGTCACCTCTCCTACAATGAGCAGTTCTTC. The full variable domain, completed using reference TRBV5-1 and TRBJ2-1, is KAGVTQTPRYLIKTRGQQVTLSCSPISGHRSVSWYQQTPGQGLQFLFEYFSETQRNKGNFPGRFSGRQFSNSRSEMNVSTLELGDSALYLCASSPTGTSGGHLSYNEQFFGPGTRLTVL.

This rearrangement joins TRBV5-7 to TRBJ2-7; 8 bases match TRBD1. TRBV5-7 is given ORF status, its function remaining uncertain. The CDR3 loop spans 15 amino acids. The J segment lost 6 bases and the V segment lost 0 bases, leaving 8 bases of the junction unmatched. CDR3 protein: CASSLGTGKILEQYF. For the CDR3, the DNA is TGTGCCAGCAGCTTGGGGACAGGGAAAATCCTCGAGCAGTACTTC.

V is TRBV6-5 and J is TRBJ1-1, with a possible D match to TRBD1 (5 bases). V was clipped by 7 bases and J by 1 base, with 16 bases between them. The CDR3 spans 15 residues. CDR1 MNHEY and CDR2 SVGAGI come from the germline V gene. This CDR3 is CASKVGPTANTEAFF. The CDR3 DNA is TGTGCCAGCAAAGTGGGGCCGACAGCGAACACTGAAGCTTTCTTT.

The chain combines TRBV11-2 with TRBJ2-1; D not resolved. Trimming removed 6 bases at V and 1 base at J, with 13 bases between. This CDR3 is built from 15 residues. Germline V lookup: CDR1 SGHAT, CDR2 FQNNGV. The CDR3 loop reads CASSLSVLSYNEQFF. The CDR3 DNA follows: TGTGCCAGCAGTCTGAGTGTCCTTTCCTACAATGAGCAGTTCTTC.

The chain employs TRBV7-2 and TRBJ2-1, with TRBD2 identical over 7 bases. This CDR3 comprises 15 residues. Looked up from germline, CDR1 is SGHTA and CDR2 is FQGNSA. The V and J ends lost 1 base and 8 bases, in that order; junction bases with no gene match: 8. CDR3 region: CASSLERGGFYEQFF. CDR3 DNA: TGTGCCAGCAGCTTAGAGCGGGGAGGGTTCTATGAGCAGTTCTTC.

The count of this clone is one. The chain is built from TRBV6-5 and TRBJ1-2; D remains unclear. CDR1 is MNHEY, CDR2 SVGAGI, per germline. V lost 11 bases to trimming and J lost 3 bases, with 7 bases between them. The CDR3 runs to 10 residues. The CDR3 sequence is CAGGDYGYTF. The CDR3 coding sequence is TGTGCCGGAGGCGACTATGGCTACACCTTC.

The table lists this clone with a count of one. This rearrangement joins TRBV7-2 to TRBJ1-2; D gene ambiguous. Germline V CDR1 and CDR2: SGHTA, FQGNSA. There are 15 residues in the CDR3. V was pared by 1 base and J by 2 bases, with 11 bases between. CDR3: CASSLELRENYGYTF. CDR3 DNA sequence: TGTGCCAGCAGCTTAGAACTCCGCGAGAACTATGGCTACACCTTC.

In this sample, this clone turned up once. This chain links TRBV6-5 with TRBJ2-7; 7 nucleotides match TRBD1. CDR1 is MNHEY and CDR2 is SVGAGI in the germline V gene. V trimming: 7 bases; J trimming: 5 bases; junction bases outside the gene matches: 8. The CDR3 covers 13 residues. The CDR3 DNA sequence: TGTGCCAGCAAGACAGGGTTCGAGGACGAGCAGTACTTC. As protein: CASKTGFEDEQYF.

This chain uses TRBV15 with TRBJ1-3; D ambiguous. Trimming left V 3 bases short and J 8 bases short, with 5 bases between. Per the germline V gene, CDR1 is LNHNV and CDR2 is YYDKDF (reference sequence). The CDR3 covers 11 residues. Here the CDR3 reads CATSRADTIYF. DNA of the CDR3: TGTGCCACCAGCAGGGCGGACACCATATATTTT.

The chain uses TRBV9 and TRBJ2-5; no clear D gene. The CDR3 covers 14 residues. V lost 0 bases and J 0 bases, leaving 6 bases between the germline ends. CDR1 and CDR2 (germline): SGDLS, YYNGEE. In DNA, the CDR3 is TGTGCCAGCAGCGTAGGGGCGTACCAAGAGACCCAGTACTTC. As protein: CASSVGAYQETQYF.

The chain couples TRBV6-5 to TRBJ2-4; 7 nucleotides match TRBD1. The V gene end was trimmed by 4 bases and the J gene end by 7 bases; junction bases not matched to a gene: 7. CDR3 length: 14 residues. The V gene's germline CDR1 is MNHEY and CDR2 SVGAGI. Here the CDR3 DNA reads TGTGCCAGCAGTTTCGGGACAGAGAGGAACATTCAGTACTTC. Its translation is CASSFGTERNIQYF.

The chain couples TRBV6-1 to TRBJ1-5, with D possibly TRBD1 on 5 matching bases. The CDR3 extends over 14 amino acids. Germline CDR1 and CDR2: MNHNS and SASEGT. V was pared by 2 bases and J by 3 bases, with 8 bases between. CDR3 amino acids: CASSERGYNQPQHF. The CDR3 DNA reads TGTGCCAGCAGTGAAAGGGGTTACAATCAGCCCCAGCATTTT.

This clone showed up just once. The V and J genes are TRBV16 and TRBJ1-2; 8 bases map to TRBD1. CDR1 is KGHSY and CDR2 is FQNENV in the germline V gene. The trim removed 0 bases at V and 8 bases at J, leaving 5 bases unmatched. This CDR3 spans 14 amino acids. Written as DNA, the CDR3 is TGTGCCAGCAGCCAATCAGGACAGGGCGGGGGCTACACCTTC. It codes for CASSQSGQGGGYTF.